These 27 T cell receptor beta chains were all obtained from the same sample, sequenced in a study of OX40 agonist ivuxolimab in advanced cancers. TCRdb's copy holds only in-frame clones and misses some; the assay was immunoSEQ multiplex PCR. Among tens of thousands of clones listed, approximately 80% were seen once. The source was CD4+ or CD8+ T cells sorted from blood, collected in a trial of the OX40 agonist ivuxolimab. These receptors all stem from an adult with an advanced solid tumor such as melanoma, head and neck, liver or kidney cancer.

In this sample, this clone turned up a few times. The chain couples TRBV7-9 to TRBJ1-3; D might be TRBD1 (6 bases). Germline V gene sequence: CDR1 SEHNR, CDR2 FQNEAQ (reference sequence). This CDR3 is 14 amino acids long. V lost 7 bases and J lost 3, with 13 bases in between. As DNA, the CDR3 is TGTGCCAGCACCCAGGAGGGGGTTGGAAACACCATATATTTT. Its translation is CASTQEGVGNTIYF. Together with reference TRBV7-9 and TRBJ1-3, the CDR3 gives the full variable domain: DTGVSQNPRHKITKRGQNVTFRCDPISEHNRLYWYRQTLGQGPEFLTYFQNEAQLEKSRLLSDRFSAERPKGSFSTLEIQRTEQGDSAMYLCASTQEGVGNTIYFGEGSWLTVV.

The CDR3 region has the DNA TGCGCCAGCAGCTTGGTTGGAGAAGGTGAGCAGTTCTTC. Amino acid sequence: CASSLVGEGEQFF. The rearrangement joins TRBV5-1 to TRBJ2-1; no clear D gene. Trimming left V 0 bases short and J 9 bases short, with 10 bases between. This CDR3 comprises 13 residues. Germline V gene data show CDR1 as SGHRS and CDR2 as YFSETQ.

The CDR3 sequence: CASSLDRSSYEQYF. The DNA for the CDR3 is TGTGCCAGCAGCTTGGACAGGTCCTCCTACGAGCAGTACTTC. The chain joins TRBV6-5 to TRBJ2-5; 7 positions agree with TRBD1. The J call may be wrong; the DNA end is better matched by TRBJ2-7. There are 14 residues in the CDR3. Germline V lookup: CDR1 MNHEY, CDR2 SVGAGI.

In its sample, this clone was seen a few times. This chain joins TRBV9 and TRBJ1-3; D gene ambiguous. The V gene lost 4 bases and the J gene lost 0 bases, with 17 bases spanning the gap. Germline lookup yields CDR1 SGDLS and CDR2 YYNGEE. The CDR3 is 17 residues long. CDR3: CASSYLPEGSSGNTIYF. The CDR3 nucleotides are TGTGCCAGCAGCTATCTCCCGGAAGGGAGCTCTGGAAACACCATATATTTT.

V usage is TRBV6-6 and J usage is TRBJ1-2; possibly TRBD1 for D (5 bases). Germline CDR1 reads MNHNY; CDR2 reads SVGAGI (reference sequence). V lost 4 bases and J lost 7, with 13 bases in between. This CDR3 region has 13 residues. The CDR3 loop reads CASSSGDFGGYTF. The CDR3 DNA reads as TGTGCCAGCAGTTCCGGGGACTTTGGTGGCTACACCTTC.

CDR3 DNA: TGTGCCAGCAGCCCAACAGGGGGGGGTGAAAAACTGTTTTTT. It translates to CASSPTGGGEKLFF. The chain uses TRBV7-9 and TRBJ1-4, with 8 bases that match TRBD1. CDR3 length: 14 amino acids. With V trimmed by 5 bases and J by 7 bases, 6 bases remained unmatched. The germline CDR1 and CDR2 sequences are SEHNR and FQNEAQ (reference sequence).

V gene TRBV6-1 combines with J gene TRBJ1-2, with TRBD1 as a possible D gene (5 bases). This CDR3 comprises 15 residues. Germline-derived CDR1 and CDR2 are MNHNS and SASEGT. V gave up 2 bases and J gave up 2 bases, with 12 bases separating them. The CDR3 DNA is TGTGCCAGCAGTGAAAGGGGCGGCACCAACTATGGCTACACCTTC. Translating it yields CASSERGGTNYGYTF.

This chain links TRBV7-2 with TRBJ1-1; maybe TRBD1 (5 bases). Germline CDR1 SGHTA, CDR2 FQGNSA. The CDR3 extends over 17 amino acids. V was pared by 3 bases and J by 1 base, with 18 bases between. CDR3 DNA: TGTGCCAGCAGCTTGATCAGGGCTCAATATCAGAACACTGAAGCTTTCTTT. Translating it yields CASSLIRAQYQNTEAFF.

The chain recombines TRBV23-1 with TRBJ1-6; possibly TRBD1 for D (6 bases). TRBV23-1 is marked as an open reading frame, function uncertain. This CDR3 contains 16 residues. V was cut by 2 bases and J by 9 bases, with 17 bases left in between. CDR3 nucleotides: TGCGCCAGCAGTCAACGACCATACAGGGATTTTTCACCCCTCCACTTT. This sequence encodes CASSQRPYRDFSPLHF.

The chain joins TRBV11-3 to TRBJ2-1; 7 bases are a match to TRBD1. Germline lookup yields CDR1 SGHNT and CDR2 YENEEA. The CDR3 totals 15 residues. Trimming removed 1 base from V and 2 bases from J; junction bases left unmatched: 2. This CDR3 reads CASSLAQGTYNEQFF. The CDR3 DNA reads TGTGCCAGCAGCTTAGCACAGGGGACCTACAATGAGCAGTTCTTC.

The V call is TRBV4-1, the J call TRBJ2-1, with 10 positions matching TRBD2. Germline V gene lookup returns CDR1 MGHRA and CDR2 YSYEKL. The CDR3 spans 15 residues. The V gene end was trimmed by 5 bases and the J gene end by 2 bases; junction bases not matched to a gene: 3. In DNA form, the CDR3 reads TGCGCCAGCAGCTTAGCGGGGGGACCCTACAATGAGCAGTTCTTC. Amino acids: CASSLAGGPYNEQFF.

The chain joins TRBV4-3 to TRBJ2-2, with 7 positions matching TRBD2. This CDR3 is 15 amino acids long. CDR1 LGHNA and CDR2 YSLEER come from the germline V gene. J lost 8 bases, V lost 0 bases, and 6 bases had no gene match. CDR3: CASSQEWAGEGELFF. The DNA of the CDR3 is TGCGCCAGCAGCCAAGAATGGGCGGGAGAGGGGGAGCTGTTTTTT.

The V gene is TRBV5-1, the J gene TRBJ2-2; D is undetermined. This CDR3 has 13 amino acids. Trimming removed 4 bases at V and 6 bases at J, with 10 bases between. Germline-derived CDR1 and CDR2 are SGHRS and YFSETQ. The CDR3 DNA sequence: TGCGCCAGCAGCCCTGGATGGGCCGGGGAGCTGTTTTTT. Translating it yields CASSPGWAGELFF.

The chain links TRBV19 to TRBJ2-5; 8 bases line up with TRBD1. V trimming: 6 bases; J trimming: 2 bases; junction bases outside the gene matches: 8. CDR3 length: 15 amino acids. CDR1 LNHDA and CDR2 SQIVND come from the germline V gene (reference sequence). CDR3 nucleotides: TGTGCCAGTAGGGCCGGCAGGGGGCGTCAAGAGACCCAGTACTTC. Translating gives CASRAGRGRQETQYF.

CDR3 amino acids: CASRTGLGDGYTF. The CDR3 region has the DNA TGTGCCAGCAGAACGGGACTAGGGGATGGCTACACCTTC. The rearrangement links TRBV27 to TRBJ1-2, with a tentative D call TRBD1 (5 bases). The CDR3 sequence is 13 residues long. V lost 6 bases, J lost 6 bases, and 14 bases lay in between. CDR1 is MNHEY and CDR2 is SMNVEV in the germline V gene (reference sequence).

This clone was picked up a small number of times. The chain is built from TRBV19 and TRBJ1-5; D is unresolved. Trimming pared 5 bases from V and 0 bases from J, leaving 5 bases between. Germline CDR1 is LNHDA and CDR2 is SQIVND (reference sequence). CDR3 length: 13 amino acids. In DNA form, the CDR3 reads TGTGCCAGTAGTCTTTCTAGCAATCAGCCCCAGCATTTT. Translating it yields CASSLSSNQPQHF.

The chain employs TRBV11-2 and TRBJ2-2; 11 bases match TRBD2. Germline values: CDR1 SGHAT, CDR2 FQNNGV. CDR3 size: 17 residues. Trimming took 5 bases from V and 0 from J; bases not matched to a gene: 5. Here the CDR3 reads CASSPTSGIANTGELFF. In nucleotides, the CDR3 is TGTGCCAGCAGCCCGACTAGCGGGATCGCGAACACCGGGGAGCTGTTTTTT.

The chain combines TRBV27 with TRBJ1-2, with D maybe TRBD1 (5 bases). The ends were cut back, 5 bases at V and 5 bases at J, with 15 bases in the middle. Germline V gene data show CDR1 as MNHEY and CDR2 as SMNVEV (reference sequence). The CDR3 is 14 amino acids. CDR3 coding DNA: TGTGCCAGCAGTAGAACCGGGACGGAGTATGGCTACACCTTC. It translates to CASSRTGTEYGYTF.

The rearrangement links TRBV28 to TRBJ1-2; TRBD1 aligns across 7 bases. Germline CDR1 and CDR2: MDHEN and SYDVKM. The CDR3 has 12 residues. V lost 6 bases, J lost 5 bases, and 3 bases stayed unmatched. In DNA, the CDR3 is TGTGCCAGCAGGGGACAGAAATATGGCTACACCTTC. Translation: CASRGQKYGYTF.

The rearrangement uses TRBV7-2 and TRBJ1-5; D gene uncertain. Germline V lookup: CDR1 SGHTA, CDR2 FQGNSA. The V end lost 1 base, the J end lost 2 bases, and 9 bases lay between the germline ends. The CDR3 is 15 residues long. Written as DNA, the CDR3 is TGTGCCAGCAGCTTAGTCCTAGCGGGCAATCAGCCCCAGCATTTT. Translated: CASSLVLAGNQPQHF.

The chain is built from TRBV27 and TRBJ2-2; possible D gene TRBD2, 5 bases. Germline CDR1 and CDR2: MNHEY and SMNVEV (reference sequence). Trimming removed 1 base at V and 4 bases at J, with 10 bases between. The CDR3 spans 15 residues. The CDR3 sequence is CASSLWGRGTGELFF. The CDR3 DNA is TGTGCCAGCAGTTTATGGGGTCGGGGCACCGGGGAGCTGTTTTTT.

The chain has TRBV18 and TRBJ2-5; 10 nucleotides match TRBD2. V shed 4 bases, J shed 5 bases, and the junction held 4 bases outside the gene matches. From germline, CDR1 is KGHSH and CDR2 LQKENI. This CDR3 region has 14 residues. The CDR3: CASSLAGGGETQYF. CDR3 DNA: TGTGCCAGCTCACTAGCGGGAGGAGGGGAGACCCAGTACTTC. Together with reference TRBV18 and TRBJ2-5, the CDR3 gives the full variable domain: NAGVMQNPRHLVRRRGQEARLRCSPMKGHSHVYWYRQLPEEGLKFMVYLQKENIIDESGMPKERFSAEFPKEGPSILRIQQVVRGDSAAYFCASSLAGGGETQYFGPGTRLLVL.

The CDR3 loop reads CASSPGTGPYEQYF. Here the CDR3 DNA reads TGTGCCAGCTCACCGGGGACAGGGCCCTACGAGCAGTACTTC. This chain joins TRBV18 and TRBJ2-7; 9 nucleotides line up with TRBD1. This CDR3 contains 14 residues. Germline values: CDR1 KGHSH, CDR2 LQKENI. V trimming: 3 bases; J trimming: 2 bases; junction bases outside the gene matches: 2.

The V gene is TRBV11-2, the J gene TRBJ1-1; 7 positions agree with TRBD1. The germline gives CDR1 SGHAT, CDR2 FQNNGV. The V segment lost 3 bases and the J segment 1 base; nucleotides outside the gene matches: 2. This CDR3 has 14 amino acids. The CDR3 loop reads CASSFDRANTEAFF. Written as DNA, the CDR3 is TGTGCCAGCAGCTTCGACAGGGCGAACACTGAAGCTTTCTTT.

The rearrangement joins TRBV7-2 to TRBJ2-1; 10 nucleotides match TRBD2. CDR3 length: 17 residues. V shed 3 bases and J 0 bases; nucleotides not matched to a gene: 5. The germline V gene encodes CDR1 SGHTA and CDR2 FQGNSA. This CDR3 reads CASSLRLAGFSYNEQFF. The CDR3 DNA reads TGTGCCAGCAGCTTGAGACTAGCGGGTTTCTCCTACAATGAGCAGTTCTTC.

The rearrangement joins TRBV5-4 to TRBJ2-4; maybe TRBD2 (6 bases). This CDR3 region has 16 residues. The V end lost 0 bases, the J end lost 8 bases, and 18 bases lay between the germline ends. CDR1 SGHNT and CDR2 YYREEE come from the germline V gene (reference sequence). CDR3 bases: TGTGCCAGCAGCTTGGGTGGGGCAGCCTCGGGGGACATTCAGTACTTC. Encoded protein: CASSLGGAASGDIQYF.

The J gene is TRBJ2-7, the V gene TRBV7-9; no definite D call. Germline V gene lookup returns CDR1 SEHNR and CDR2 FQNEAQ (reference sequence). The CDR3 has 11 amino acids. V was pared by 5 bases and J by 7 bases, with 9 bases between. CDR3 residues: CASSPFGEQYF. The CDR3 nucleotides read TGTGCCAGCAGCCCCTTCGGGGAGCAGTACTTC.